This T cell receptor (beta chain) came from a study of blood T cell repertoires in COVID-19. At the level of the study: PBMCs, B-cell-depleted T cells, or T cells provided the cDNA or gDNA that made up the material.

This clone has just a few counts. Other DNA sequences in this specimen translate into the identical CDR3. In the study's own analysis: Amplification of reference gene primers was used by the study to estimate nucleated cell counts. The assay was immunoSEQ multiplex PCR, and TCRdb's table has in-frame clones only and misses some. The V and J calls and clone size come from that table; D and trimming were worked out from the DNA. In the table there are approximately 500,000 clones, 80% to 90% of which are singletons. V was trimmed by 1 base and J by 8 bases, leaving 11 bases between them. CDR3 length equals 13 residues. CDR1 and CDR2 from the germline V gene are SGHDN and FVKESK.

V usage is TRBV14 and J usage is TRBJ1-2; perhaps TRBD1 as D (6 bases). The sample was peripheral blood. The clonotype originates from a human donor in a cohort sampled during active COVID-19. The CDR3 bases are TGTGCCAGCAGCCAAGGAACTGGGGGCGGCTACACCTTC. As protein: CASSQGTGGGYTF. Together with reference TRBV14 and TRBJ1-2, the CDR3 gives the full variable domain: EAGVTQFPSHSVIEKGQTVTLRCDPISGHDNLYWYRRVMGKEIKFLLHFVKESKQDESGMPNNRFLAERTGGTYSTLKVQPAELEDSGVYFCASSQGTGGGYTFGSGTRLTVV.